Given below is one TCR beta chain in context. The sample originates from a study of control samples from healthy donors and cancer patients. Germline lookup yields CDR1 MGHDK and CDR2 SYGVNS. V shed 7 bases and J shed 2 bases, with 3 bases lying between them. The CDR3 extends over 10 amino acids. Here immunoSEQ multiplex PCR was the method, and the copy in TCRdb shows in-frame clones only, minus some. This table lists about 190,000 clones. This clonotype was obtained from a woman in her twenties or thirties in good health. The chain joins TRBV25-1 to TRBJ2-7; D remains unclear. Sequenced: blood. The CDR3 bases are TGTGCCAGCAAAGCCTACGAGCAGTACTTC. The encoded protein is CASKAYEQYF.